This TCR beta chain stems from a study of T-cell reconstitution after alpha-beta-depleted transplantation in children (dated by TCRdb to the mid-2010s). For the wider study: Using TCR repertoire profiling, the study quantitatively followed how T-cell immune reconstitution unfolded in children after TCRalphabeta/CD19-depleted allogeneic hematopoietic cell transplantation. Study-wide findings and limitations: In some patients, the high TCRbeta diversity seen at day 60 was put down to recipient T cells and intrathymic progenitors that had survived conditioning. About two months after transplant, the apparently early recovery of alphabetaT-cell counts reportedly depended on just several hundred clones that had expanded rapidly and came from non-depleted graft cells. Hyperexpanded clone frequencies declined over subsequent months; after one year, T-cell counts and TCRbeta diversity were mostly attributed to newly produced T cells.

This specimen's time point label, per the study, means: day 60 (about 2 months) after transplantation. The treatment or condition label here, explained by the study, means: allogeneic hematopoietic cell transplantation with graft depleted of TCRalphabeta T cells and CD19 B cells. The children who served as transplant recipients had been given grafts of TCRalphabeta/CD19-depleted allogeneic hematopoietic cells. The protocol used for the library was PCR. TCRdb lists the instrument as Illumina HiSeq 2500. Molecular barcoding was employed in the preparation of TCR libraries, with unique molecular identifiers being used to normalize TCRbeta repertoire quantification. TCRdb trimmed the raw reads at Q25, called clones with MiXCR and kept productive beta chains. Rows are unified per CDR3 protein, each entry keeping the most common DNA and genes. The sample has 44,000 or so distinct CDR3 sequences on record, approximately 9.2% of them singletons. The ten largest clones capture 25% to 30% of the sample.

CDR1 and CDR2 were assigned from the germline V gene (reference sequence) as DFQATT and SNEGSKA. Spanning cysteine to phenylalanine, the CDR3 consists of 18 amino acids. Solely the CDR3 DNA is kept, with 54 bases framed from the first base. Trimming removed 0 bases from V and 5 bases from J; the gene matches leave 14 bases unexplained. As regards this clonotype: Its antigen is currently not known. No much larger clone exists at a distance of one base, and base qualities are not known.

The chain is assembled from TRBV20-1 and TRBJ2-5; TRBD2 agrees with 11 junctional bases. The clonotype comes from a male patient between 2 and 15 years old who had a stem cell transplant for chronic granulomatous disease, so the T cells may come from the graft donor. This specimen consisted of PBMCs, mostly from graft donor cells, obtained 60 days after TCRalphabeta/CD19-depleted stem cell transplant. This receptor has the CDR3 CSARDKSTSGRDRETQYF. In nucleotide form, the sequence is TGCAGTGCTAGAGATAAGTCAACTAGCGGGAGAGACCGGGAGACCCAGTACTTC.